These T cell receptor beta chains were read from a single sample in a study of blood T cell repertoires in COVID-19. Repertoires were generated with immunoSEQ multiplex PCR, while TCRdb's copy carries only in-frame clones and drops some. The profile shows 5,800 or so clones, roughly four fifths of them singletons. Specimen: peripheral blood. The source is a man aged 55 to 70 with acute or convalescent COVID-19. Both conserved end residues are part of each CDR3. D genes are given only for firm matches. The size field is filled for only some rows; it gives once, few, many or a size class.

j_call d_call v_call clone_size cdr3_length cdr3_aa cdr3_nt
TRBJ1-2 - TRBV6-5 - 14 CASTERGSAMSYTF TGTGCCAGCACCGAAAGGGGCTCGGCTATGTCCTACACCTTC
TRBJ1-3 - TRBV7-9 - 15 CASSRSLSSGNTIYF TGTGCCAGCAGCCGATCACTAAGCTCTGGAAACACCATATATTTT
TRBJ1-4 TRBD1 TRBV19 - 12 CASGTGREKLFF TGTGCCAGCGGGACAGGGAGGGAAAAACTGTTTTTT
TRBJ1-1 - TRBV15 - 14 CATSRVAGNTEAFF TGTGCCACCAGCAGAGTCGCAGGGAACACTGAAGCTTTCTTT
TRBJ1-1 TRBD1 TRBV18 - 14 CASSPRQGKTEAFF TGTGCCAGCTCACCACGACAGGGGAAGACTGAAGCTTTCTTT
TRBJ1-5 TRBD1 TRBV7-2 - 14 CASSPGQGVQPQHF TGTGCCAGCAGCCCGGGACAGGGGGTCCAGCCCCAGCATTTT
TRBJ2-7 - TRBV5-1 - 14 CASSLGPGVYEQYF TGCGCCAGCAGCTTGGGTCCAGGGGTCTACGAGCAGTACTTC
TRBJ1-5 - TRBV7-9 once 16 CARINRQVYSNQPQHF TGTGCCAGGATAAATAGACAGGTTTATAGCAATCAGCCCCAGCATTTT
TRBJ1-2 - TRBV7-9 few 13 CASSKEINYGYTF TGTGCCAGCAGCAAGGAGATTAACTATGGCTACACCTTC
TRBJ2-7 - TRBV7-6 few 15 CASSTTAGSGYEQYF TGTGCCAGCAGCACGACGGCAGGGTCAGGCTACGAGCAGTACTTC
TRBJ1-5 - TRBV11-2 - 14 CASSRDYSNQPQHF TGTGCCAGCAGCAGAGACTATAGCAATCAGCCCCAGCATTTT
TRBJ1-3 - TRBV7-2 - 16 CASSLALLRSGNTIYF TGTGCCAGCAGCTTAGCGCTACTGCGCTCTGGAAACACCATATATTTT
TRBJ1-1 TRBD1 TRBV7-2 - 14 CASSGRDRATEAFF TGTGCCAGCAGCGGGCGGGACAGGGCTACTGAAGCTTTCTTT
TRBJ2-6 TRBD1 TRBV29-1 - 18 CSVDGGTGSLSGANVLTF TGCAGCGTTGATGGGGGGACAGGATCTCTCTCTGGGGCCAACGTCCTGACTTTC
TRBJ1-2 - TRBV7-9 - 14 CASSLAHLGSGYTF TGTGCCAGCAGCTTAGCGCATTTAGGGAGTGGCTACACCTTC
TRBJ2-1 TRBD1 TRBV5-1 few 15 CASSVTGGPYNEQFF TGCGCCAGCAGCGTTACAGGGGGACCTTACAATGAGCAGTTCTTC
TRBJ1-1 - TRBV5-4 - 13 CASSILEGTEAFF TGTGCCAGCAGCATACTAGAGGGCACTGAAGCTTTCTTT
TRBJ2-7 - TRBV7-2 - 12 CASSRDRREQYF TGTGCCAGCAGCCGAGACCGGCGGGAGCAGTACTTC
TRBJ2-7 - TRBV6-2/TRBV6-3 once 13 CASSYGEAYEQYF TGTGCCAGCAGTTACGGGGAGGCCTACGAGCAGTACTTC
TRBJ1-1 - TRBV9 - 13 CASSVAVRTEAFF TGTGCCAGCAGCGTAGCTGTGAGAACTGAAGCTTTCTTT
TRBJ1-2 - TRBV7-9 - 14 CASSQRWQLYGYTF TGTGCCAGCAGCCAGAGGTGGCAGCTCTATGGCTACACCTTC
TRBJ2-5 - TRBV11-2 - 15 CASTLNEGSQETQYF TGTGCCAGCACCCTTAATGAGGGCAGTCAAGAGACCCAGTACTTC
TRBJ2-3 - TRBV5-1 - 14 CASSLQGSTDTQYF TGCGCCAGCAGCTTGCAGGGCTCCACAGATACGCAGTATTTT
TRBJ2-2 TRBD1 TRBV6-4 once 13 CASSQQGTGELFF TGTGCCAGCAGCCAACAGGGGACCGGGGAGCTGTTTTTT
TRBJ2-2 - TRBV7-2 - 16 CASSRLGGLNTGELFF TGTGCCAGCAGTCGGCTAGGAGGGCTTAACACCGGGGAGCTGTTTTTT
TRBJ1-2 - TRBV3-1/TRBV3-2 - 15 CASSQGVIREVGYTF TGTGCCAGCAGCCAAGGGGTTATCAGGGAAGTGGGCTACACCTTC
TRBJ1-2 TRBD1 TRBV5-1 - 14 CASSGVGQVYGYTF TGCGCCAGCAGTGGGGTCGGACAGGTTTATGGCTACACCTTC
TRBJ2-2 TRBD2 TRBV30 once 15 CAWSVRSGRAGELFF TGTGCCTGGAGTGTACGTAGCGGGAGGGCCGGGGAGCTGTTTTTT
TRBJ1-6 - TRBV5-1 once 15 CASSTSGNERSPLHF TGCGCCAGCAGCACATCGGGGAATGAACGCTCACCCCTCCACTTT
TRBJ1-6 TRBD1 TRBV6-1 - 15 CASSETGQGSSPLHF TGTGCCAGCAGTGAAACAGGACAGGGTAGTTCACCCCTCCACTTT
TRBJ1-2 TRBD1 TRBV5-1 few 15 CASRRSQGGNYGYTF TGCGCCAGCAGGCGATCTCAGGGGGGAAACTATGGCTACACCTTC
TRBJ1-1 - TRBV5-1 - 13 CASSLNRDTEAFF TGCGCCAGCAGCTTGAACAGGGACACTGAAGCTTTCTTT
TRBJ1-3 - TRBV3-1/TRBV3-2 - 15 CASSQDKGVWNTIYF TGTGCCAGCAGCCAAGATAAGGGGGTTTGGAACACCATATATTTT
TRBJ2-1 TRBD2 TRBV7-2 few 16 CASRLAGVGSYNEQFF TGTGCCAGCAGATTAGCGGGAGTCGGCTCCTACAATGAGCAGTTCTTC
TRBJ2-7 - TRBV27 - 11 CASRGRTEQYF TGTGCCAGCAGGGGGCGGACAGAGCAGTACTTC
TRBJ2-7 - TRBV11-2 - 12 CASSLGYYEQYF TGTGCCAGCAGCTTAGGTTACTACGAGCAGTACTTC
TRBJ2-1 TRBD2 TRBV7-2 few 17 CASSLVRTTGGYNEQFF TGTGCCAGCAGCTTAGTAAGGACGACGGGGGGCTACAATGAGCAGTTCTTC
TRBJ1-1 TRBD1 TRBV12-5 - 15 CASGLVQGGFTEAFF TGTGCTAGTGGTTTGGTACAGGGGGGTTTCACTGAAGCTTTCTTT
TRBJ2-2 TRBD1 TRBV7-8 - 17 CASSLGGNRGISGELFF TGTGCCAGCAGCTTAGGGGGTAACAGGGGGATTTCCGGGGAGCTGTTTTTT
TRBJ2-3 - TRBV21-1 - 15 CASIITTGKTDTQYF TGTGCCAGCATCATAACGACAGGTAAGACAGATACGCAGTATTTT
TRBJ2-2 TRBD1 TRBV2 - 16 CASRGTERANTGELFF TGTGCCAGCAGGGGGACAGAGAGAGCGAACACCGGGGAGCTGTTTTTT
TRBJ1-4 - TRBV30 few 13 CAWSVRGNEKLFF TGTGCCTGGAGTGTACGGGGTAATGAAAAACTGTTTTTT
TRBJ1-5 TRBD1 TRBV3-1/TRBV3-2 - 15 CASSQGTGENQPQHF TGTGCCAGCAGCCAGGGGACAGGGGAGAATCAGCCCCAGCATTTT
TRBJ1-1 - TRBV2 - 16 CASSSGGALGRSEAFF TGTGCCAGCAGTTCCGGAGGGGCGCTTGGTCGCTCTGAAGCTTTCTTT
TRBJ1-1 - TRBV29-1 - 13 CSVTGKGNTEAFF TGCAGCGTAACAGGGAAGGGGAACACTGAAGCTTTCTTT
TRBJ2-3 - TRBV6-5 once 14 CASSLQGRIDTQYF TGTGCCAGCAGTCTACAGGGTAGGATAGATACGCAGTATTTT